This TCR beta chain derives from a study of T cell responses to AZD1222 COVID-19 vaccine. Measured with immunoSEQ multiplex PCR; TCRdb has only the in-frame clones, and not every one. The sample records around 130,000 clones, more than 85% being singletons. The V gene's germline CDR1 is LGHNA and CDR2 YNFKEQ. V lost 1 base to trimming and J lost 7 bases, with 7 bases between them. The CDR3 has 13 amino acids. This clone has just one count. The material was peripheral blood, obtained 28 days after the second AZD1222 dose. The receptor was derived from an adult who received the AZD1222 COVID-19 vaccine. The chain joins TRBV4-2 to TRBJ2-2; no firm D call. This CDR3 reads CASSQARIGELFF. For the CDR3, the DNA is TGTGCCAGCAGCCAAGCGAGGATCGGGGAGCTGTTTTTT.